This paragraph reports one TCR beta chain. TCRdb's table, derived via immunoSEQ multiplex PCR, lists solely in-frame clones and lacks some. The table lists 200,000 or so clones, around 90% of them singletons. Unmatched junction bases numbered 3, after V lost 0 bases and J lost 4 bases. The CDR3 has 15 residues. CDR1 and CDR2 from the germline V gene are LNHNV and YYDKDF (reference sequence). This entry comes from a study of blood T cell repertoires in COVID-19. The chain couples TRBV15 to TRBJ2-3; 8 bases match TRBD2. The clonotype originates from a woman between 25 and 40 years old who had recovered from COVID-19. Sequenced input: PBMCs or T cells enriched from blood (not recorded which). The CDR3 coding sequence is TGTGCCACCAGCAGAGACGGGGGGGCGGCAGATACGCAGTATTTT. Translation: CATSRDGGAADTQYF.